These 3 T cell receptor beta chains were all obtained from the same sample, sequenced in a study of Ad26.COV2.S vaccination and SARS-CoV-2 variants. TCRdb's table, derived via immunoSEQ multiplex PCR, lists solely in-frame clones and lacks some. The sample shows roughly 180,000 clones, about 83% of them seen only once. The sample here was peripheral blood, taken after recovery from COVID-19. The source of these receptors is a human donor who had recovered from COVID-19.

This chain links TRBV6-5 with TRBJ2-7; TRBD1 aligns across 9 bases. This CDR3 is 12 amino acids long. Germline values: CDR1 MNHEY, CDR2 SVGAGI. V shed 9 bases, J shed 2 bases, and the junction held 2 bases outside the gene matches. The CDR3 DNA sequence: TGTGCCAGTAGACAGGGGGCCTACGAGCAGTACTTC. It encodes CASRQGAYEQYF.

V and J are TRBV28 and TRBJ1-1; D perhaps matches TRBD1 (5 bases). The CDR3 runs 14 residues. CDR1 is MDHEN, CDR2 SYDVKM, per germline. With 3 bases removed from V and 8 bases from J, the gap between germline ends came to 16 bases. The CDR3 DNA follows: TGTGCCAGCAGTTTCGGAGGGGCCCCCCCAGAAGCTTTCTTT. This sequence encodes CASSFGGAPPEAFF.

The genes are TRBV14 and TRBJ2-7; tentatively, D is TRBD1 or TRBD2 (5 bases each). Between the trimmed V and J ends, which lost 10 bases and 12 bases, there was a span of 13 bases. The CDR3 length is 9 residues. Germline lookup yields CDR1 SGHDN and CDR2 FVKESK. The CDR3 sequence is CATTRDAYF. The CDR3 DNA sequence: TGTGCCACCACTCGGGACGCGTACTTC.